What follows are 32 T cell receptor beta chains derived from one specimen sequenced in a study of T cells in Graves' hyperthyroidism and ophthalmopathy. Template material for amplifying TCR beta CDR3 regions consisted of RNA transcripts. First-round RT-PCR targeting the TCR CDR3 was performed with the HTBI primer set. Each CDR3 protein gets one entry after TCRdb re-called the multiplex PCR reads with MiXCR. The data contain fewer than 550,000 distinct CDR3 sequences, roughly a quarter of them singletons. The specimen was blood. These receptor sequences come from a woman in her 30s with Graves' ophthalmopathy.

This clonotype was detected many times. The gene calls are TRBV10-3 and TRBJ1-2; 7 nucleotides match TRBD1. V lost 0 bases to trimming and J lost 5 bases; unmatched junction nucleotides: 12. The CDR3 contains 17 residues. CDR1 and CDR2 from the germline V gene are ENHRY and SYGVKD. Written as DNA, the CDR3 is TGTGCCATCAGTGAGTCGAGGGACAGTAAATCAACGTATGGCTACACCTTC. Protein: CAISESRDSKSTYGYTF.

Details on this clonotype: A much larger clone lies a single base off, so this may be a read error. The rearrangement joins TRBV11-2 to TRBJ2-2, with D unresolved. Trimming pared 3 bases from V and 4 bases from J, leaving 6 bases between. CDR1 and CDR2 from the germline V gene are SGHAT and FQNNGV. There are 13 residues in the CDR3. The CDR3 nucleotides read TGTGCCAGCAGCTTCCCTGTCACCGGGGAGCTGTTTTTT. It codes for CASSFPVTGELFF.

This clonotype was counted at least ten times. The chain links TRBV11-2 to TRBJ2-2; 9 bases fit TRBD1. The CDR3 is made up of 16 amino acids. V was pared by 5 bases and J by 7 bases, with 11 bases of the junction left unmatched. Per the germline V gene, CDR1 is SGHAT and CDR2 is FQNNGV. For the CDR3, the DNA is TGTGCCAGCAGCGCACCTCCGGGACAGGGAATCGGGGAGCTGTTTTTT. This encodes CASSAPPGQGIGELFF.

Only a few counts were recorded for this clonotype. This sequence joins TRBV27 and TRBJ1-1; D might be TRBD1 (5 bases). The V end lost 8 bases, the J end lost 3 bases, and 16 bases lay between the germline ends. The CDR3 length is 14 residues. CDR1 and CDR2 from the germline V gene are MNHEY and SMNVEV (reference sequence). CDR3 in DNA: TGTGCCAGCTGCTTCTTGGGCAGGGACACTGAAGCTTTCTTT. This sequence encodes CASCFLGRDTEAFF.

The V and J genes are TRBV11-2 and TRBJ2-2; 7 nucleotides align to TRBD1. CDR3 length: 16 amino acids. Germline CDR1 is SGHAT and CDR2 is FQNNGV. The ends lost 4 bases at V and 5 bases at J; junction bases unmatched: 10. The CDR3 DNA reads TGTGCCAGCAGCTATCCGACAGGGAGAAGAACCGGGGAGCTGTTTTTT. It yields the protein CASSYPTGRRTGELFF.

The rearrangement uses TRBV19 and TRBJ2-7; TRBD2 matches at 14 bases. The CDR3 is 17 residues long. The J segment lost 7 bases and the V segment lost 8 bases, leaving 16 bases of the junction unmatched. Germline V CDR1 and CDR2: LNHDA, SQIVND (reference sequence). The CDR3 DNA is TGTGCCAGTTCAAATACCGGGACTAGCGGGAGTGTCGGGGAGCAGTACTTC. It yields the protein CASSNTGTSGSVGEQYF. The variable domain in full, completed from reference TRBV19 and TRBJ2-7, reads DGGITQSPKYLFRKEGQNVTLSCEQNLNHDAMYWYRQDPGQGLRLIYYSQIVNDFQKGDIAEGYSVSREKKESFPLTVTSAQKNPTAFYLCASSNTGTSGSVGEQYFGPGTRLTVT.

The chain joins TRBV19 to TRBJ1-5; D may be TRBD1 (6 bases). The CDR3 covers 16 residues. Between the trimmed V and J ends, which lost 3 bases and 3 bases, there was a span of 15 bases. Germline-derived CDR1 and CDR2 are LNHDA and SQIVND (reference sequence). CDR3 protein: CASSIRSGQTNQPQHF. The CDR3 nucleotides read TGTGCCAGTAGTATTCGCAGTGGACAGACCAATCAGCCCCAGCATTTT.

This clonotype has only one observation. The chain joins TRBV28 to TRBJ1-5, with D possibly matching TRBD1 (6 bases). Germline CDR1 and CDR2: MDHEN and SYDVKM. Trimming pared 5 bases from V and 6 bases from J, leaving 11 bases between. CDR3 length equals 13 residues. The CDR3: CASSGGGVQPQHF. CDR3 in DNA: TGTGCCAGCAGTGGGGGGGGCGTTCAGCCCCAGCATTTT. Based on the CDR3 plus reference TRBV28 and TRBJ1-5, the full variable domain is DVKVTQSSRYLVKRTGEKVFLECVQDMDHENMFWYRQDPGLGLRLIYFSYDVKMKEKGDIPEGYSVSREKKERFSLILESASTNQTSMYLCASSGGGVQPQHFGDGTRLSIL.

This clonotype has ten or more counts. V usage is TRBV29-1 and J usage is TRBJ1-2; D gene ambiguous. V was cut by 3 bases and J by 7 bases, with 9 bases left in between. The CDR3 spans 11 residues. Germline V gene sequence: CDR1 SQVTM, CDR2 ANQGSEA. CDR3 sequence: CSVDSSGGYTF. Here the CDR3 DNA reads TGCAGCGTTGATTCTAGTGGTGGCTACACCTTC.

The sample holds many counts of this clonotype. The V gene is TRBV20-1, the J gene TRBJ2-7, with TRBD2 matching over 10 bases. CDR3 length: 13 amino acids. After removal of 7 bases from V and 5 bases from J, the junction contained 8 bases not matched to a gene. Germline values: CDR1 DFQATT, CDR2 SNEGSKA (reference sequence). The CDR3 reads CSVGTSVSDEQYF. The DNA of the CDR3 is TGCAGTGTTGGGACTAGCGTATCCGACGAGCAGTACTTC.

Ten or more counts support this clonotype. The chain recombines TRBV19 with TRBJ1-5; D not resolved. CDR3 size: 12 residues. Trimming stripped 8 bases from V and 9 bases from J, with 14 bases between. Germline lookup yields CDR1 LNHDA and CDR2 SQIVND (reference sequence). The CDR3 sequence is CASGRRLPPQHF. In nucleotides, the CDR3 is TGTGCCAGTGGACGTCGACTCCCGCCCCAGCATTTT.

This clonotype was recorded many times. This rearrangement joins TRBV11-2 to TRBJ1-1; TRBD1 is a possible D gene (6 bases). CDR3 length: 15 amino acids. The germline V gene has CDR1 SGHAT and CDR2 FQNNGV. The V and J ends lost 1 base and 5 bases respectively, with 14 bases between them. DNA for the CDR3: TGTGCCAGCAGCTTAGGCGCGGGGGGCGTTACTGAAGCTTTCTTT. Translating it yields CASSLGAGGVTEAFF. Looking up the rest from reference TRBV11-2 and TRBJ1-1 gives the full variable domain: EAGVAQSPRYKIIEKRQSVAFWCNPISGHATLYWYQQILGQGPKLLIQFQNNGVVDDSQLPKDRFSAERLKGVDSTLKIQPAKLEDSAVYLCASSLGAGGVTEAFFGQGTRLTVV.

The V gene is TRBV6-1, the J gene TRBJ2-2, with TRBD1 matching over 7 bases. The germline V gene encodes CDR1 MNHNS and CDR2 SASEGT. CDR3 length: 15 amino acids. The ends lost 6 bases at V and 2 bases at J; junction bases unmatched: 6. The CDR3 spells CASRDRAHNTGELFF. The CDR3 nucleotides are TGTGCCAGCAGAGACAGGGCTCATAACACCGGGGAGCTGTTTTTT.

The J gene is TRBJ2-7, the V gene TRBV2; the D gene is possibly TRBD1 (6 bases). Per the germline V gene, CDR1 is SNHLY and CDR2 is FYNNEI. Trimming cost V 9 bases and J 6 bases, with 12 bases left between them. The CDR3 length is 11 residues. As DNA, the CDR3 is TGTGCCAGTGCACAGGGAGTCGAGCAGTACTTC. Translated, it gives CASAQGVEQYF.

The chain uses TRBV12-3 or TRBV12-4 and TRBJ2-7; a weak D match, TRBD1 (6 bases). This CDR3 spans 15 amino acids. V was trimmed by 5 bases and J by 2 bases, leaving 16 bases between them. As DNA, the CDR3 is TGTGCCAGCAGTCTCATGACAGGACACACCTACGAGCAGTACTTC. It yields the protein CASSLMTGHTYEQYF.

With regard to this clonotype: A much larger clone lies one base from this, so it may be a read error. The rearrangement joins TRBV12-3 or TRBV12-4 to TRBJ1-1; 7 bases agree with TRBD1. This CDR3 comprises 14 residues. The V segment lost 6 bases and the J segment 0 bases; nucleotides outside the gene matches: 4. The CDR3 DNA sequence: TGTGCCAGCAGGTGGGACAGCATGAACACTGAAGCTTTCTTT. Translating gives CASRWDSMNTEAFF.

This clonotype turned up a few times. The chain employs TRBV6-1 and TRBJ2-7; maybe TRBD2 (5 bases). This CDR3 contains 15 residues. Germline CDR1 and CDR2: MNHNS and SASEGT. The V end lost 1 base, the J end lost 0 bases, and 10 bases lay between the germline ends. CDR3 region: CASSEGLAYSYEQYF. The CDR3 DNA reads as TGTGCCAGCAGTGAAGGGCTAGCCTACTCCTACGAGCAGTACTTC.

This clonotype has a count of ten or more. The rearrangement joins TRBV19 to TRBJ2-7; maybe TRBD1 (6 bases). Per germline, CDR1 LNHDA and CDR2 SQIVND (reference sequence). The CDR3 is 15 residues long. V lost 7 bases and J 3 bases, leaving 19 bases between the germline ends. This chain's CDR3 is CASIHPRGELYEQYF. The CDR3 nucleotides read TGTGCCAGTATTCACCCCAGGGGAGAACTCTACGAGCAGTACTTC.

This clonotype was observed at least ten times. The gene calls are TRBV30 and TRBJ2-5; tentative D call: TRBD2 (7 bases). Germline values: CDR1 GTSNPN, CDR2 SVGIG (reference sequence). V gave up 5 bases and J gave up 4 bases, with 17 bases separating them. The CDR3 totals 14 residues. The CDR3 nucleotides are TGTGCCTGGGATCTGCGGGGGCCCATAGAGACCCAGTACTTC. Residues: CAWDLRGPIETQYF.

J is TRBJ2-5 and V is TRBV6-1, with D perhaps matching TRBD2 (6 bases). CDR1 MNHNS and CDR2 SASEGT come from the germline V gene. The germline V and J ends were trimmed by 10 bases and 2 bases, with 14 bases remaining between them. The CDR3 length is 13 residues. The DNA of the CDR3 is TGTGCCAACCGGGACTCACGTCAAGAGACCCAGTACTTC. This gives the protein CANRDSRQETQYF.

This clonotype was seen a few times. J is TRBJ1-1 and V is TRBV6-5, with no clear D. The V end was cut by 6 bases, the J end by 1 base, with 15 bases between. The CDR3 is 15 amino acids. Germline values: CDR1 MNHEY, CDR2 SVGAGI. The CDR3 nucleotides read TGTGCCAGCAGCCACTCGCGACGGCAGAACACTGAAGCTTTCTTT. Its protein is CASSHSRRQNTEAFF.

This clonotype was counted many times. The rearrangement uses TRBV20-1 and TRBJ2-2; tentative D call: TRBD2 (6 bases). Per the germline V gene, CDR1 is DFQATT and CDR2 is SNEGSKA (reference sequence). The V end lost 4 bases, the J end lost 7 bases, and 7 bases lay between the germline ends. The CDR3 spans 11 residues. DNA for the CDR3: TGCAGTGCTACGGGGGTCGGGGAGCTGTTTTTT. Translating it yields CSATGVGELFF.

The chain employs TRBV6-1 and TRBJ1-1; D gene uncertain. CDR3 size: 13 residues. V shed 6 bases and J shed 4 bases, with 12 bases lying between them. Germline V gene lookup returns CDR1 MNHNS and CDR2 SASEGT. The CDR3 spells CASSLGRITEAFF. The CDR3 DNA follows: TGTGCCAGCAGCTTGGGGAGAATCACTGAAGCTTTCTTT.

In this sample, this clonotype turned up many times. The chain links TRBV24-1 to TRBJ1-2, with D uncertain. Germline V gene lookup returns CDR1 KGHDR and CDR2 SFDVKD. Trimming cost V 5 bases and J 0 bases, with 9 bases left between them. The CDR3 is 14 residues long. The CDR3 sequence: CATSGQSTNYGYTF. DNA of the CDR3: TGTGCCACCAGTGGCCAATCAACTAACTATGGCTACACCTTC.

For the CDR3, the DNA is TGTGCCAGCAGCCGCTCAGAGGAGATCAATCAGCCCCAGCATTTT. Translating it yields CASSRSEEINQPQHF. The chain combines TRBV3-1 with TRBJ1-5; no firm D call. Germline CDR1 is LGHDT and CDR2 is YNNKEL (reference sequence). With 4 bases removed from V and 3 bases from J, the gap between germline ends came to 13 bases. The CDR3 totals 15 residues.

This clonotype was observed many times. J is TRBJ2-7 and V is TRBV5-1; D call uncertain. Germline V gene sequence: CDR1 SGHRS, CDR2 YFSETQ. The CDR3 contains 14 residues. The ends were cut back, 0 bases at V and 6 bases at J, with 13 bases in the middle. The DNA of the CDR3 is TGCGCCAGCAGCTTGGGTCAGGCCTTGGTCGAGCAGTACTTC. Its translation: CASSLGQALVEQYF. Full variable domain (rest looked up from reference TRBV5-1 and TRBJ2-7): KAGVTQTPRYLIKTRGQQVTLSCSPISGHRSVSWYQQTPGQGLQFLFEYFSETQRNKGNFPGRFSGRQFSNSRSEMNVSTLELGDSALYLCASSLGQALVEQYFGPGTRLTVT.

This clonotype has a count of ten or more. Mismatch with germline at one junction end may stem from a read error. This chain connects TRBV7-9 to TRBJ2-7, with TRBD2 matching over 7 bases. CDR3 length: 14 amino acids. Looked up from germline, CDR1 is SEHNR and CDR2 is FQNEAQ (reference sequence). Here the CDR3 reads CASSRAEWAGEQYF. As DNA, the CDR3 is TGTGCCAGCAGCCGGGCGGAGTGGGCGGGGGAGCAATACTTC.

CDR3 in DNA: TGTGCCAGCACTCCCGGAAACCCTCAGCCCCAGCATTTT. Protein product: CASTPGNPQPQHF. The J gene is TRBJ1-5, the V gene TRBV28; no definite D call. CDR3 length: 13 residues. Per the germline V gene, CDR1 is MDHEN and CDR2 is SYDVKM. V lost 7 bases, J lost 6 bases, and 13 bases lay in between.

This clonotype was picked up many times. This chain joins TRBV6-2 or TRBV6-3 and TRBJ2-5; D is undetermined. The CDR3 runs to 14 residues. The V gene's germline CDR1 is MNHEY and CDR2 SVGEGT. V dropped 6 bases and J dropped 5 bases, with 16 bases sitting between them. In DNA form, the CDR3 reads TGTGCCAGCAGCCACCCCCACCGGCCGGAGACCCAGTACTTC. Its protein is CASSHPHRPETQYF.

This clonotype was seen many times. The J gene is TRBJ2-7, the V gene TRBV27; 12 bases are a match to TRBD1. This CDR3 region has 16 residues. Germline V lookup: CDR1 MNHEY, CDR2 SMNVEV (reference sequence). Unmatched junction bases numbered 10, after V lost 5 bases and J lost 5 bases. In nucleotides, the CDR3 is TGTGCCAGCAGTCCCGCCGGGACAGGGGGCTTCGACGAGCAGTACTTC. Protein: CASSPAGTGGFDEQYF.

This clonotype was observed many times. In nucleotides, the CDR3 is TGTGCCAGCAGCGACAGGGGGTCCCAAGAGACCCAGTACTTC. It translates to CASSDRGSQETQYF. The chain joins TRBV6-1 to TRBJ2-5; 9 bases are a match to TRBD1. The germline gives CDR1 MNHNS, CDR2 SASEGT. V lost 6 bases to trimming and J lost 1 base; unmatched junction nucleotides: 3. CDR3 length equals 14 residues.

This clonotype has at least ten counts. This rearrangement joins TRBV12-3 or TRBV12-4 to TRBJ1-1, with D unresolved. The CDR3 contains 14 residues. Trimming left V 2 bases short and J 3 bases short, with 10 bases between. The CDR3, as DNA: TGTGCCAGCAGTTTATGGGAGGGAGACACTGAAGCTTTCTTT. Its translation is CASSLWEGDTEAFF.